This T cell receptor (beta chain) was sequenced during a study of shared clonotypes between healthy human individuals. Trimming removed 1 base at V and 1 base at J, with 10 bases between. The germline V gene encodes CDR1 SEHNR and CDR2 FQNEAQ (reference sequence). CDR3 length equals 15 residues. Remarks on this clone: The antigen is unknown.

Study-level points and caveats: Among a handful of donors, approximately 5.4% of naive CD4 clonotypes were found in common. An effect of sequencing depth on clonotype sharing among donors was expected.

Into CD45RA+ naive and CD45RA-negative memory subsets, the CD4+ cells were split. Libraries were prepared by immunoSEQ multiplex PCR; TCRdb keeps only in-frame clonotypes and omits some of them. This table holds 2 million to 2.5 million clones, roughly 93% found once. Sequenced input: naive CD4+ T cells from PBMCs. Subset meaning: CD45RA+ positively selected. The V gene is TRBV7-9, the J gene TRBJ1-1; D ambiguous. The origin of this receptor is a man aged 18 to 35 in good health. Some clones in this sample may be carry-over from other donors' samples. The CDR3 protein is CASSLEPIQNTEAFF. As DNA, the CDR3 is TGTGCCAGCAGCTTAGAACCAATCCAGAACACTGAAGCTTTCTTT.